A selection of T cell receptor beta chains follows, all from one sample in a study of chemoradiotherapy in HPV16-positive cancers. Clones were read by immunoSEQ multiplex PCR, and TCRdb kept only the in-frame ones, dropping some. The profile shows approximately 630 clones, approximately 82% of them singletons. The sequenced sample was tumor tissue, obtained from a patient who underwent chemoradiotherapy. The receptor source for this set is a human donor with HPV-associated anogenital cancer. The CDR3 runs from the conserved cysteine through the conserved F or W. The order of the fields is CDR3 protein, CDR3 DNA, clone size, D gene, J gene, V gene. A D gene is named only where the DNA matches it firmly. The listing skips clone size in some rows; elsewhere it reads once, few, many or a size class.

cdr3_aa: CASTFGLGNTIYF; cdr3_nt: TGTGCCAGCACCTTTGGACTTGGAAACACCATATATTTT; clone_size: .; d_call: .; j_call: TRBJ1-3; v_call: TRBV28
cdr3_aa: CASSRSPPQSRANVLTF; cdr3_nt: TGTGCCAGCAGCCGATCGCCGCCACAAAGTCGGGCCAACGTCCTGACTTTC; clone_size: .; d_call: .; j_call: TRBJ2-6; v_call: TRBV7-7
cdr3_aa: CASSFTRENYEQYF; cdr3_nt: TGTGCCAGCAGCTTCACCAGGGAGAACTACGAGCAGTACTTC; clone_size: .; d_call: .; j_call: TRBJ2-7; v_call: TRBV5-6
cdr3_aa: CASRQAGNSPLHF; cdr3_nt: TGTGCCAGCAGACAAGCTGGAAATTCACCCCTCCACTTT; clone_size: .; d_call: .; j_call: TRBJ1-6; v_call: TRBV7-3
cdr3_aa: CASSAGLAGLIDTQYF; cdr3_nt: TGTGCCAGCAGTGCCGGACTAGCGGGGCTTATAGATACGCAGTATTTT; clone_size: .; d_call: TRBD2; j_call: TRBJ2-3; v_call: TRBV25-1
cdr3_aa: CASSQDGTSSYEQYF; cdr3_nt: TGTGCCAGCAGCCAAGATGGGACTAGCTCCTACGAGCAGTACTTC; clone_size: .; d_call: TRBD2; j_call: TRBJ2-7; v_call: TRBV4-2
cdr3_aa: CASSQGQVTYEQYF; cdr3_nt: TGTGCCAGCAGCCAGGGACAGGTCACCTACGAGCAGTACTTC; clone_size: .; d_call: TRBD1; j_call: TRBJ2-7; v_call: TRBV7-9
cdr3_aa: CATSGQRGVGYEQFF; cdr3_nt: TGTGCCACCAGCGGGCAGAGGGGGGTCGGGTATGAGCAGTTCTTC; clone_size: .; d_call: .; j_call: TRBJ2-1; v_call: TRBV15
cdr3_aa: CASGLVRDSYNEKLFF; cdr3_nt: TGTGCTAGTGGTTTGGTAAGGGACAGTTATAATGAAAAACTGTTTTTT; clone_size: .; d_call: TRBD1; j_call: TRBJ1-4; v_call: TRBV12-5
cdr3_aa: CASSESLAAFF; cdr3_nt: TGTGCCAGCAGTGAATCCCTCGCGGCTTTCTTT; clone_size: .; d_call: .; j_call: TRBJ1-1; v_call: TRBV25-1
cdr3_aa: CASSFNSGGPSSYNEQFF; cdr3_nt: TGTGCCAGCAGCTTTAATAGCGGGGGGCCTAGCTCCTACAATGAGCAGTTCTTC; clone_size: .; d_call: TRBD2; j_call: TRBJ2-1; v_call: TRBV11-2
cdr3_aa: CASSEWNRSNQPQHF; cdr3_nt: TGTGCCAGTAGTGAGTGGAACCGTAGCAATCAGCCCCAGCATTTT; clone_size: .; d_call: .; j_call: TRBJ1-5; v_call: TRBV19
cdr3_aa: CASRQGRGGYTF; cdr3_nt: TGTGCCAGCAGACAGGGTCGTGGAGGCTACACCTTC; clone_size: .; d_call: TRBD1; j_call: TRBJ1-2; v_call: TRBV19
cdr3_aa: CASATRAKAFF; cdr3_nt: TGTGCCAGCGCAACTAGGGCCAAAGCTTTCTTT; clone_size: .; d_call: .; j_call: TRBJ1-1; v_call: TRBV7-9
cdr3_aa: CASSLALAGGSDTQYF; cdr3_nt: TGCGCCAGCAGCTTGGCGCTAGCGGGGGGGTCAGATACGCAGTATTTT; clone_size: .; d_call: TRBD2; j_call: TRBJ2-3; v_call: TRBV5-1
cdr3_aa: CASQPKGQGIEGSPLHF; cdr3_nt: TGTGCCAGCCAACCCAAAGGGCAGGGCATAGAAGGTTCACCCCTCCACTTT; clone_size: .; d_call: .; j_call: TRBJ1-6; v_call: TRBV5-4
cdr3_aa: CASSKDSYNEKLFF; cdr3_nt: TGCGCCAGCAGCAAGGACAGCTATAATGAAAAACTGTTTTTT; clone_size: .; d_call: .; j_call: TRBJ1-4; v_call: TRBV5-1
cdr3_aa: CASSESPDGNQPQHF; cdr3_nt: TGTGCCAGCAGTGAATCCCCGGACGGCAATCAGCCCCAGCATTTT; clone_size: .; d_call: .; j_call: TRBJ1-5; v_call: TRBV6-1
cdr3_aa: CASSEVAANTQYF; cdr3_nt: TGTGCCAGCAGTGAAGTAGCGGCGAATACGCAGTATTTT; clone_size: .; d_call: .; j_call: TRBJ2-3; v_call: TRBV2
cdr3_aa: CASGGTETQYF; cdr3_nt: TGCGCCAGCGGGGGGACAGAGACCCAGTACTTC; clone_size: .; d_call: .; j_call: TRBJ2-5; v_call: TRBV10-2
cdr3_aa: CASSLDLTSNSPLHF; cdr3_nt: TGCGCCAGCAGCTTGGACCTAACGTCCAATTCACCCCTCCACTTT; clone_size: few; d_call: .; j_call: TRBJ1-6; v_call: TRBV5-1
cdr3_aa: CSGVKEGTEAFF; cdr3_nt: TGCAGCGGCGTGAAGGAGGGCACTGAAGCTTTCTTT; clone_size: .; d_call: .; j_call: TRBJ1-1; v_call: TRBV29-1
cdr3_aa: CAWSLANTEAFF; cdr3_nt: TGTGCCTGGAGTCTGGCGAACACTGAAGCTTTCTTT; clone_size: .; d_call: .; j_call: TRBJ1-1; v_call: TRBV30
cdr3_aa: CASSPGRNTEAFF; cdr3_nt: TGTGCCAGCAGCCCGGGACGGAACACTGAAGCTTTCTTT; clone_size: .; d_call: .; j_call: TRBJ1-1; v_call: TRBV11-2
cdr3_aa: CASSVQGNEKLFF; cdr3_nt: TGTGCCAGTAGTGTCCAGGGGAATGAAAAACTGTTTTTT; clone_size: .; d_call: .; j_call: TRBJ1-4; v_call: TRBV19
cdr3_aa: CASSQLSRGPEQYF; cdr3_nt: TGCGCCAGCAGCCAACTATCCAGGGGTCCCGAGCAGTACTTC; clone_size: .; d_call: .; j_call: TRBJ2-7; v_call: TRBV4-1
cdr3_aa: CASSGQAASSYEQYF; cdr3_nt: TGTGCCAGCAGTGGTCAGGCCGCAAGCTCCTACGAGCAGTACTTC; clone_size: .; d_call: .; j_call: TRBJ2-7; v_call: TRBV6-1
cdr3_aa: CASSAGTPLRGGGYTF; cdr3_nt: TGCGCCAGCAGCGCCGGGACACCGCTTAGGGGGGGTGGCTACACCTTC; clone_size: .; d_call: .; j_call: TRBJ1-2; v_call: TRBV5-1
cdr3_aa: CASSLSGTENTGELFF; cdr3_nt: TGTGCCAGCAGCTTATCCGGGACAGAGAACACCGGGGAGCTGTTTTTT; clone_size: .; d_call: TRBD1; j_call: TRBJ2-2; v_call: TRBV5-5
cdr3_aa: CASSEWPSKGNEQFF; cdr3_nt: TGTGCCAGCAGTGAATGGCCCAGTAAGGGCAATGAGCAGTTCTTC; clone_size: .; d_call: .; j_call: TRBJ2-1; v_call: TRBV6-1
cdr3_aa: CASRDTGNAWQTQYF; cdr3_nt: TGTGCCAGCAGGGACACAGGGAATGCCTGGCAGACCCAGTACTTC; clone_size: .; d_call: .; j_call: TRBJ2-5; v_call: TRBV11-2
cdr3_aa: CASPGQGGDTQYF; cdr3_nt: TGTGCCAGTCCGGGACAGGGTGGCGATACGCAGTATTTT; clone_size: .; d_call: TRBD1; j_call: TRBJ2-3; v_call: TRBV6-1
cdr3_aa: CASSMARGDQPQHF; cdr3_nt: TGTGCCAGTAGTATGGCCAGGGGGGATCAGCCCCAGCATTTT; clone_size: .; d_call: TRBD1; j_call: TRBJ1-5; v_call: TRBV19
cdr3_aa: CASSVEGQGAYSPLHF; cdr3_nt: TGTGCCAGCAGCGTAGAGGGACAGGGGGCTTATTCACCCCTCCACTTT; clone_size: .; d_call: TRBD1; j_call: TRBJ1-6; v_call: TRBV9
cdr3_aa: CASSYSGGRTDTQYF; cdr3_nt: TGTGCCAGCAGCTACTCGGGGGGGCGGACAGATACGCAGTATTTT; clone_size: few; d_call: TRBD2; j_call: TRBJ2-3; v_call: TRBV7-9
cdr3_aa: CASSVGTTYNEQFF; cdr3_nt: TGTGCCAGCAGCGTCGGGACTACCTACAATGAGCAGTTCTTC; clone_size: .; d_call: TRBD2; j_call: TRBJ2-1; v_call: TRBV9
cdr3_aa: CASSLWGQSGTEAFF; cdr3_nt: TGTGCCAGCAGCTTATGGGGACAGTCTGGAACTGAAGCTTTCTTT; clone_size: .; d_call: TRBD1; j_call: TRBJ1-1; v_call: TRBV11-2
cdr3_aa: CASSGDRAVRMNTEAFF; cdr3_nt: TGCGCCAGCAGCGGGGACAGGGCTGTAAGAATGAACACTGAAGCTTTCTTT; clone_size: .; d_call: TRBD1; j_call: TRBJ1-1; v_call: TRBV5-1
cdr3_aa: CASSDVDGEQFF; cdr3_nt: TGCGCCAGCAGTGATGTCGACGGTGAGCAGTTCTTC; clone_size: .; d_call: .; j_call: TRBJ2-1; v_call: TRBV10-2
cdr3_aa: CASSASGGADNEQFF; cdr3_nt: TGTGCCAGCAGCGCTAGCGGGGGGGCCGACAATGAGCAGTTCTTC; clone_size: .; d_call: TRBD2; j_call: TRBJ2-1; v_call: TRBV7-9
cdr3_aa: CASSPWGQPKRGGYTF; cdr3_nt: TGTGCCAGCAGTCCCTGGGGGCAGCCGAAAAGGGGTGGCTACACCTTC; clone_size: .; d_call: .; j_call: TRBJ1-2; v_call: TRBV5-5
cdr3_aa: CASSQPLRPRGETQYF; cdr3_nt: TGCGCCAGCAGTCAGCCCCTCCGGCCAAGAGGGGAGACCCAGTACTTC; clone_size: .; d_call: .; j_call: TRBJ2-5; v_call: TRBV23-1
cdr3_aa: CASTAGLGDTQYF; cdr3_nt: TGTGCCAGCACAGCGGGGCTAGGGGATACGCAGTATTTT; clone_size: .; d_call: TRBD2; j_call: TRBJ2-3; v_call: TRBV9
cdr3_aa: CASSIDLGTGINNEQFF; cdr3_nt: TGTGCCAGTAGTATAGATCTCGGGACAGGCATTAACAATGAGCAGTTCTTC; clone_size: .; d_call: TRBD1; j_call: TRBJ2-1; v_call: TRBV19
cdr3_aa: CASRPAGPTYEQYF; cdr3_nt: TGTGCCAGCAGACCGGCCGGACCTACCTACGAGCAGTACTTC; clone_size: .; d_call: .; j_call: TRBJ2-7; v_call: TRBV28
cdr3_aa: CASRPQAGADYEQYF; cdr3_nt: TGTGCCAGCAGACCCCAGGCGGGGGCCGACTACGAGCAGTACTTC; clone_size: .; d_call: .; j_call: TRBJ2-7; v_call: TRBV28
cdr3_aa: CASSLYENTEAFF; cdr3_nt: TGTGCCAGCAGCTTATACGAGAACACTGAAGCTTTCTTT; clone_size: once; d_call: .; j_call: TRBJ1-1; v_call: TRBV11-2
cdr3_aa: CSVEEGAILGAFF; cdr3_nt: TGCAGCGTTGAGGAGGGCGCAATCTTGGGAGCTTTCTTT; clone_size: .; d_call: .; j_call: TRBJ1-1; v_call: TRBV29-1
cdr3_aa: CASSLEGEQYF; cdr3_nt: TGCGCCAGCAGCTTGGAGGGCGAGCAGTACTTC; clone_size: once; d_call: .; j_call: TRBJ2-7; v_call: TRBV5-1
cdr3_aa: CASSGQGANTEAFF; cdr3_nt: TGTGCCAGCAGTGGACAGGGGGCGAACACTGAAGCTTTCTTT; clone_size: .; d_call: TRBD1; j_call: TRBJ1-1; v_call: TRBV25-1
cdr3_aa: CASSVTPVESPLHF; cdr3_nt: TGTGCCAGCAGCGTAACCCCAGTTGAATCACCCCTCCACTTT; clone_size: .; d_call: .; j_call: TRBJ1-6; v_call: TRBV9